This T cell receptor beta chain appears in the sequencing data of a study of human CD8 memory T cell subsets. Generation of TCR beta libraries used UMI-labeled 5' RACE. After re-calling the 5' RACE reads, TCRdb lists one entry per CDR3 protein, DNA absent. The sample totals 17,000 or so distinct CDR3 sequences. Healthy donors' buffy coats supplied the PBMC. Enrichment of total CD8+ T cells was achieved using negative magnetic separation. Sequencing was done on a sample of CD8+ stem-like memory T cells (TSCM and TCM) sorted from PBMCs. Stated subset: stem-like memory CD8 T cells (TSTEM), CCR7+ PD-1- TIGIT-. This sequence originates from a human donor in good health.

This chain's CDR3 is CASSAGTGASYEQYF. The chain couples TRBV11-2 to TRBJ2-7; TCRdb names TRBD1, which stays unverified in the absence of DNA. Germline CDR1 SGHAT, CDR2 FQNNGV. CDR3 length: 15 amino acids.